In this sample, the clone carrying this T cell receptor (beta chain) turned up once. As processed by the authors: For nucleated cells, counts were estimated from reference gene primer amplification. TCRdb's table, derived via immunoSEQ multiplex PCR, lists solely in-frame clones and lacks some. The DNA was the basis for D and trimming; V, J and clone size are from that table. The data contain 130,000 to 150,000 clones, around 85% of them seen just once; the ten biggest clones take up approximately 3%. This entry comes from a study of blood T cell repertoires in COVID-19. Study information: The United States, Italy and Spain provided the acute and convalescent COVID-19 samples. Nucleic acid was either cDNA or gDNA, and it came from T cells, B-cell-depleted T cells, or PBMCs.

The ends lost 5 bases at V and 0 bases at J; junction bases unmatched: 14. The CDR3 contains 20 residues. The V gene's germline CDR1 is MNHEY and CDR2 SVGEGT. The chain links TRBV6-2 or TRBV6-3 to TRBJ2-7, with 15 bases that match TRBD2. The source material was peripheral blood. The sequence came from a woman over 75 with acute or convalescent COVID-19. This CDR3 reads CASSDLAGTSGGPSSYEQYF. The CDR3 region has the DNA TGTGCCAGCAGTGACCTCGCCGGGACTAGCGGGGGGCCATCCTCCTACGAGCAGTACTTC.